This TCR beta chain was identified in a study of T cells after yellow fever vaccination. Study-level points and caveats: A faster peak, day 5 versus 15, was reached by the weaker secondary response. CD4 and CD8 compartments shared a small share of clonotypes. Repertoires obtained by FACS sorting could include abundant clonotypes that entered as contaminants from the bulk population.

Trimming shortened V by 5 bases and J by 7 bases, and 9 bases separated the two germline ends. Germline V CDR1 and CDR2: DFQATT, SNEGSKA (reference sequence). The CDR3 spans 11 residues. TCRdb re-derived calls from the 5' RACE reads in MiXCR, one entry per CDR3 protein. The sample gives about 430,000 distinct CDR3 sequences, 18% of which show up once; 15% to 20% is in the top ten. This clonotype was seen a few times. Its specificity is unknown. The TCR sequence derives from a man between 18 and 29 years old who received the YFV17D yellow fever vaccine. The sequencing here drew on PBMCs, taken before the yellow fever booster vaccination. The rearrangement links TRBV20-1 to TRBJ2-4, with D uncertain. The DNA for the CDR3 is TGCAGTGCTTTCCACGGGAACATTCAGTACTTC. Translating gives CSAFHGNIQYF.